A single sample is the source of the 11 T cell receptor beta chains below, sequenced in a study of tumor-infiltrating lymphocytes in oesophageal squamous cell carcinoma. MiXCR was run by TCRdb on the PCR reads, yielding one entry per CDR3 protein. Here the sample spans some 15,000 distinct CDR3 sequences, about 40% being singletons. What was sequenced was blood. These receptors were collected from a female donor with esophageal squamous cell carcinoma.

This chain uses TRBV6-5 with TRBJ2-1; 7 bases are shared with TRBD1. V lost 7 bases to trimming and J lost 0 bases; unmatched junction nucleotides: 6. Germline CDR1 reads MNHEY; CDR2 reads SVGAGI. This CDR3 has 15 amino acids. The CDR3 DNA sequence: TGTGCCAGCACCACCAGGGGGAGCTCCTACAATGAGCAGTTCTTC. Protein sequence: CASTTRGSSYNEQFF.

This clonotype was observed many times. The V call is TRBV9, the J call TRBJ2-2, with 7 positions matching TRBD2. Unmatched junction bases numbered 5, after V lost 0 bases and J lost 6 bases. This CDR3 is built from 15 residues. In germline, CDR1 is SGDLS, CDR2 YYNGEE. The CDR3 reads CASSVAAGRAGELFF. The CDR3 DNA reads as TGTGCCAGCAGCGTAGCAGCAGGGAGGGCCGGGGAGCTGTTTTTT.

J is TRBJ1-1 and V is TRBV12-3 or TRBV12-4; no clear D gene. Trimming pared 1 base from V and 6 bases from J, leaving 6 bases between. The CDR3 loop spans 12 amino acids. The CDR3 region is CASSLEEAEAFF. In nucleotides, the CDR3 is TGTGCCAGCAGTTTAGAAGAGGCTGAAGCTTTCTTT.

This clonotype was detected only once. This sequence joins TRBV27 and TRBJ2-3, with 13 bases aligning to TRBD2. This CDR3 has 16 amino acids. Trimming cost V 6 bases and J 6 bases; bases outside gene matches: 9. Germline assignment: CDR1 MNHEY and CDR2 SMNVEV (reference sequence). Here the CDR3 reads CASSPRGLAGVDTQYF. As DNA, the CDR3 is TGTGCCAGCAGCCCTAGAGGACTAGCGGGAGTGGATACGCAGTATTTT.

On this clonotype itself: Lacking the conserved final phenylalanine or tryptophan, this CDR3 likely reflects a read error. No DNA is shown, since the ends of the CDR3 on it are uncertain; the CDR3 is the one TCRdb lists. The chain links TRBV7-2 to TRBJ2-3; the DNA was not compared with TRBD1, the D call given in the table. The V gene's germline CDR1 is SGHTA and CDR2 FQGNSA. The CDR3 sequence runs 16 residues, both termini included. CDR3: CASSAQVGPHEQYLGT.

This clonotype was detected only a few times. The chain has TRBV7-2 and TRBJ2-3; 7 nucleotides line up with TRBD2. Germline loops: CDR1 SGHTA, CDR2 FQGNSA. The CDR3 runs to 15 residues. V lost 6 bases to trimming and J lost 6 bases; unmatched junction nucleotides: 12. In DNA form, the CDR3 reads TGTGCCAGCAGGCCAGCGGGGCTCCGGGGTGATACGCAGTATTTT. Translation: CASRPAGLRGDTQYF.

The J gene is TRBJ2-7, the V gene TRBV11-2; D may be TRBD1 (5 bases). Germline V gene sequence: CDR1 SGHAT, CDR2 FQNNGV. V gave up 5 bases and J gave up 2 bases, with 22 bases separating them. This CDR3 region has 17 residues. CDR3 loop: CASSNAFRVLVTYEQYF. The CDR3 DNA follows: TGTGCCAGCAGCAACGCCTTCAGGGTCCTAGTCACCTACGAGCAGTACTTC.

As concerns this clonotype: The missing conserved phenylalanine or tryptophan at the end of this CDR3 makes a read error likely. The limits of the CDR3 on the DNA are not certain, so only TCRdb's listed CDR3 is given. The chain has TRBV7-6 and TRBJ2-6; the listed D gene, TRBD2, was not tested against the DNA. The CDR3 totals 18 residues, both ends included. CDR1 and CDR2 from the germline V gene are SGHVS and FNYEAQ. CDR3 loop: CASSSLGGGPSHEQFFGA.

V and J are TRBV7-2 and TRBJ2-6, with TRBD1 matching 8 bases. Germline CDR1 is SGHTA and CDR2 is FQGNSA. The ends lost 3 bases at V and 0 bases at J; junction bases unmatched: 13. The CDR3 sequence is 20 residues long. In DNA form, the CDR3 reads TGTGCCAGCAGCTTCCCCCGAGGGGGACAGGACCGCTCTGGGGCCAACGTCCTGACTTTC. This codes for CASSFPRGGQDRSGANVLTF.

Ten or more counts support this clonotype. This chain joins TRBV19 and TRBJ2-7; 7 nucleotides line up with TRBD2. CDR1 and CDR2 from the germline V gene are LNHDA and SQIVND (reference sequence). The CDR3 loop spans 14 amino acids. The V gene end was trimmed by 3 bases and the J gene end by 5 bases; junction bases not matched to a gene: 7. CDR3 nucleotide sequence: TGTGCCAGTAGTATGGGCGGGAGCAGGGACGAGCAGTACTTC. Translating it yields CASSMGGSRDEQYF.

The rearrangement links TRBV5-6 to TRBJ2-3, with D possibly TRBD2 on 6 matching bases. The DNA end favors TRBJ2-1, so the J call may be wrong. Germline V gives CDR1 SGHDT, CDR2 YYEEEE. This CDR3 has 16 residues. CDR3 DNA sequence: TGTGCCAGCAGCGAACTGGGGGGACTCGAATACAATGAGCAGTTCTTC. Its protein is CASSELGGLEYNEQFF.